The 15 T cell receptor beta chains below were found in one sample sequenced in a study of identical twins. TCRdb re-analysed the 5' RACE reads in MiXCR, keeping a single row per CDR3 protein. Of 280,000 or so distinct CDR3 sequences listed, under 9% were seen once; the top ten hold around 2.1%. This sample also belongs to another study, concerning yellow fever vaccine responses in identical twins.

Sequenced material: memory (CD45RO+) T cells sorted from blood. The receptors were gathered from a woman younger than 30 in good health.

There are many counts of this clonotype. The rearrangement joins TRBV10-2 to TRBJ2-1; no clear D gene. Germline-derived CDR1 and CDR2 are WSHSY and SAAADI. The CDR3 length is 13 residues. V lost 4 bases to trimming and J lost 9 bases, with 13 bases between them. In nucleotides, the CDR3 is TGCGCCAGCAGTGCGAACCGTCCGGGTGAGCAGTTCTTC. Translation gives CASSANRPGEQFF.

The gene calls are TRBV19 and TRBJ1-5; 7 bases align to TRBD1. Unmatched junction bases numbered 8, after V lost 4 bases and J lost 5 bases. The CDR3 loop spans 15 amino acids. Germline CDR1 LNHDA, CDR2 SQIVND (reference sequence). This chain's CDR3 is CASSKRTGGDQPQHF. The CDR3 nucleotides read TGTGCCAGTAGTAAACGGACAGGCGGGGATCAGCCCCAGCATTTT.

This clonotype was detected only a few times. V gene TRBV7-9 combines with J gene TRBJ2-5; TRBD2 is a possible D gene (5 bases). Germline-derived CDR1 and CDR2 are SEHNR and FQNEAQ (reference sequence). V was cut by 5 bases and J by 2 bases, with 18 bases left in between. The CDR3 contains 16 residues. The CDR3 sequence: CASSPAGGRAQETQYF. Written as DNA, the CDR3 is TGTGCCAGCAGCCCGGCGGGCGGGCGGGCACAAGAGACCCAGTACTTC.

V and J are TRBV20-1 and TRBJ2-3; 14 positions agree with TRBD2. From germline, CDR1 is DFQATT and CDR2 SNEGSKA (reference sequence). The V and J ends lost 0 bases and 5 bases, in that order; junction bases with no gene match: 19. The CDR3 spans 21 residues. Written as DNA, the CDR3 is TGCAGTGCTAGAGATCCCCGTACGGGACTAGCGGGAGCGACGGGGAGAGATACGCAGTATTTT. Its protein is CSARDPRTGLAGATGRDTQYF.

The chain has TRBV6-1 and TRBJ1-2; D unclear. Germline CDR1 reads MNHNS; CDR2 reads SASEGT. This CDR3 contains 12 residues. Trimming removed 8 bases from V and 4 bases from J, with 11 bases in between. This CDR3 reads CASGIRTYGYTF. The CDR3 coding sequence is TGTGCCAGCGGGATTCGAACCTATGGCTACACCTTC.

The chain employs TRBV15 and TRBJ2-3, with D possibly being TRBD1 or TRBD2 (5 bases each). This CDR3 spans 16 amino acids. The germline V gene has CDR1 LNHNV and CDR2 YYDKDF (reference sequence). Trimming took off 2 bases at V and 1 base at J, with 13 bases between the two ends. The CDR3 coding sequence is TGTGCCACCAGCAGACCCGAGGGGCGGGGCACAGATACGCAGTATTTT. Residues: CATSRPEGRGTDTQYF.

The DNA for the CDR3 is TGTGCCAGCAGCTCCCGGGACAGCGGCACCCTCCACTTT. The encoded protein is CASSSRDSGTLHF. This rearrangement joins TRBV5-6 to TRBJ1-6; 7 bases agree with TRBD1. The CDR3 is 13 amino acids. The germline V gene encodes CDR1 SGHDT and CDR2 YYEEEE. The trim removed 3 bases at V and 14 bases at J, leaving 8 bases unmatched.

The rearrangement joins TRBV19 to TRBJ2-2; TRBD1 might be the D (6 bases). The germline V and J ends were trimmed by 3 bases and 4 bases, with 15 bases remaining between them. The CDR3 has 16 amino acids. The V gene's germline CDR1 is LNHDA and CDR2 SQIVND (reference sequence). CDR3 in DNA: TGTGCCAGTAGTATCTGGTCAGGGGCTGGCACCGGGGAGCTGTTTTTT. It codes for CASSIWSGAGTGELFF.

V is TRBV7-2 and J is TRBJ2-2; D gene uncertain. The CDR3 runs to 13 residues. Between the trimmed V and J ends, which lost 3 bases and 4 bases, there was a span of 6 bases. The V gene's germline CDR1 is SGHTA and CDR2 FQGNSA. CDR3 residues: CASSFFSTGELFF. CDR3 bases: TGTGCCAGCAGCTTCTTTTCCACCGGGGAGCTGTTTTTT.

This clonotype was recorded many times. The chain has TRBV4-2 and TRBJ1-5, with 8 bases fitting TRBD1. The germline CDR1 and CDR2 sequences are LGHNA and YNFKEQ. This CDR3 has 15 residues. The V segment lost 0 bases and the J segment 9 bases; nucleotides outside the gene matches: 7. CDR3 sequence (DNA): TGTGCCAGCAGCCAAGACAGGGGGCCGGTTTGGCCCCAGCATTTT. This codes for CASSQDRGPVWPQHF.

The chain links TRBV9 to TRBJ1-1; TRBD1 matches at 9 bases. The CDR3 consists of 16 residues. Trimming removed 4 bases from V and 2 bases from J; junction bases left unmatched: 9. Per germline, CDR1 SGDLS and CDR2 YYNGEE. The CDR3 DNA follows: TGTGCCAGCAGCCGAGGCAACAGGGGGCAAAACACTGAAGCTTTCTTT. Protein sequence: CASSRGNRGQNTEAFF.

V is TRBV5-5 and J is TRBJ1-3, with D unclear. Trimming took 6 bases from V and 0 from J, leaving 10 bases between them. The germline CDR1 and CDR2 sequences are SGHKS and YYEKEE (reference sequence). There are 14 residues in the CDR3. CDR3 bases: TGTGCCAGCACCCAACAGTTCTCTGGAAACACCATATATTTT. Amino acids: CASTQQFSGNTIYF.

The rearrangement joins TRBV4-1 to TRBJ2-7, with D possibly TRBD2 on 6 matching bases. The length of the CDR3 is 14 residues. Looked up from germline, CDR1 is MGHRA and CDR2 is YSYEKL. The V and J ends lost 4 bases and 2 bases respectively, with 12 bases between them. CDR3 bases: TGCGCCAGCAGCCTTCGGGAGAGGACCTACGAGCAGTACTTC. This encodes CASSLRERTYEQYF.

The chain uses TRBV6-2 or TRBV6-3 and TRBJ2-1, with 9 bases matching TRBD2. Germline CDR1 reads MNHEY; CDR2 reads SVGEGT. The CDR3 sequence is 17 residues long. The trim removed 5 bases at V and 4 bases at J, leaving 12 bases unmatched. CDR3 DNA: TGTGCCAGCAGTCACACTTTAGCGGGGGCCACGTACAATGAGCAGTTCTTC. This encodes CASSHTLAGATYNEQFF.

The chain links TRBV9 to TRBJ2-2; 10 positions agree with TRBD2. The V gene's germline CDR1 is SGDLS and CDR2 YYNGEE. This CDR3 spans 16 amino acids. Trimming took 4 bases from V and 6 from J; bases not matched to a gene: 9. The CDR3 nucleotides are TGTGCCAGCAGCCCGAGACTAGCGGGTGCCGCCGGGGAGCTGTTTTTT. Translated: CASSPRLAGAAGELFF.